This TCR beta chain emerged from a study of blood T cell repertoires in COVID-19. Overall study: The cDNA or gDNA used as material had been derived from T cells, B-cell-depleted T cells, or PBMCs.

This CDR3 region has 15 residues. V lost 5 bases and J 2 bases, leaving 13 bases between the germline ends. The V gene's germline CDR1 is LGHNT and CDR2 FRNRAP. This study enrolled people aged about 18 to 100 from roughly 24 US geographic areas. Membership in each cohort depended on participant-reported clinical history. Source study methods: Estimates of nucleated cell counts were drawn from the amplification of reference gene primers. Sequenced by immunoSEQ multiplex PCR; TCRdb stores in-frame clones only, minus some. The D gene and trimming were derived from the DNA, and the V and J assignments and clone size from that table. The profile shows approximately 210,000 clones, 80% of them singletons.

This chain links TRBV12-5 with TRBJ1-3; D gene uncertain. Sequenced: PBMCs or T cells enriched from blood (not recorded which). The clonotype was recovered from a man aged 25 to 45 with acute COVID-19. The CDR3 loop is CASGGPGSAGNTIYF. The CDR3 nucleotides are TGTGCTAGTGGTGGCCCCGGGTCGGCTGGAAACACCATATATTTT. The full variable domain, rest sourced from reference TRBV12-5 and TRBJ1-3, is DARVTQTPRHKVTEMGQEVTMRCQPILGHNTVFWYRQTMMQGLELLAYFRNRAPLDDSGMPKDRFSAEMPDATLATLKIQPSEPRDSAVYFCASGGPGSAGNTIYFGEGSWLTVV.